This T cell receptor (beta chain) was sequenced in a study of neurological immune-mediated disorders. Comments on this clonotype: The germline gene is not matched at one end of the junction; a read error may be the cause.

TCRdb fed the 5' RACE reads into MiXCR, producing one record per CDR3 protein. Here the sample spans around 70,000 distinct CDR3 sequences, around 5% being singletons. CDR3 length: 12 amino acids. Germline V CDR1 and CDR2: DFQATT, SNEGSKA (reference sequence). The specimen was PBMCs. The rearrangement joins TRBV20-1 to TRBJ1-5; D is perhaps TRBD1 (5 bases). This TCR was recovered from a woman aged 25-40 years with multiple sclerosis. The CDR3 bases are TGCAGTGGAAGCCAGGGCAATCAGCCCCAGAATTTT. Translation: CSGSQGNQPQNF.